Following are 30 T cell receptor beta chains from one sample sequenced in a study of T cells in Graves' hyperthyroidism and ophthalmopathy. RNA transcripts served as the template for amplifying TCR beta CDR3 regions. First-round RT-PCR with HTBI primers amplified the TCR CDR3 region. Via MiXCR, TCRdb re-called the multiplex PCR reads, giving one row per CDR3 protein. The table shows some 270,000 distinct CDR3 sequences, with about an eighth occurring only once. Sequenced sample: blood. The source of these receptors is a woman in her 30s with Graves' hyperthyroidism that later progressed to Graves' ophthalmopathy.

This clonotype occurred many times. V usage is TRBV7-2 and J usage is TRBJ2-3; 8 bases are shared with TRBD2. V was clipped by 5 bases and J by 0 bases; unmatched bases: 4. The length of the CDR3 is 15 residues. Germline values: CDR1 SGHTA, CDR2 FQGNSA. CDR3 nucleotide sequence: TGTGCCAGCAGCCCTAGCGGGTTTAGCACAGATACGCAGTATTTT. Encoded protein: CASSPSGFSTDTQYF.

This clonotype has a single count. The chain links TRBV19 to TRBJ2-7; maybe TRBD2 (6 bases). CDR1 is LNHDA, CDR2 SQIVND, per germline (reference sequence). Trimming cost V 5 bases and J 2 bases, with 10 bases left between them. This CDR3 has 13 residues. CDR3 protein: CASSPGGTYEQYF. The CDR3, as DNA: TGTGCCAGTAGTCCCGGCGGGACCTACGAGCAGTACTTC.

V is TRBV9 and J is TRBJ2-7; D is unclear. The CDR3 contains 14 residues. V was trimmed by 1 base and J by 2 bases, leaving 10 bases between them. Looked up from germline, CDR1 is SGDLS and CDR2 is YYNGEE. The CDR3 spells CASSVSNGAYEQYF. The CDR3 DNA follows: TGTGCCAGCAGCGTATCGAATGGGGCCTACGAGCAGTACTTC.

The gene calls are TRBV27 and TRBJ2-7, with D tentatively TRBD1 (6 bases). The V gene lost 0 bases and the J gene lost 6 bases, with 9 bases spanning the gap. The CDR3 extends over 13 amino acids. Germline CDR1 MNHEY, CDR2 SMNVEV (reference sequence). DNA for the CDR3: TGTGCCAGCAGTTTATCGGGGGCCTGCGAGCAGTACTTC. Its protein is CASSLSGACEQYF.

The V call is TRBV2, the J call TRBJ1-5; D is undetermined. Germline CDR1 and CDR2: SNHLY and FYNNEI. Trimming stripped 7 bases from V and 4 bases from J, with 8 bases between. The CDR3 sequence is 12 residues long. The CDR3 DNA reads TGTGCCAGCAAGACGGGGAATCAGCCCCAGCATTTT. Its translation is CASKTGNQPQHF. Using reference TRBV2 and TRBJ1-5 for the parts outside the CDR3, the full variable domain is EPEVTQTPSHQVTQMGQEVILRCVPISNHLYFYWYRQILGQKVEFLVSFYNNEISEKSEIFDDQFSVERPDGSNFTLKIRSTKLEDSAMYFCASKTGNQPQHFGDGTRLSIL.

In this sample, this clonotype turned up many times. This chain links TRBV11-2 with TRBJ2-1, with TRBD2 as a possible D gene (5 bases). Germline V gene lookup returns CDR1 SGHAT and CDR2 FQNNGV. CDR3 length: 18 amino acids. V shed 6 bases and J shed 0 bases, with 21 bases lying between them. In DNA form, the CDR3 reads TGTGCCAGCAGACCCTTAGGTTCGGCGGGTAGCTCCTACAATGAGCAGTTCTTC. Encoded protein: CASRPLGSAGSSYNEQFF.

In the case of this clonotype: This may be a read error: a much more frequent sequence differs by one nucleotide. This chain links TRBV13 with TRBJ2-1; 13 bases map to TRBD2. The assigned J gene may be wrong: the sequence end matches TRBJ2-7 better. CDR1 is PRHDT, CDR2 FYEKMQ, per germline (reference sequence). The CDR3 runs 16 residues. CDR3 amino acids: CASSNWTSGSWDEQYF. The CDR3 coding sequence is TGTGCCAGCAGCAACTGGACTAGCGGGAGTTGGGATGAGCAGTACTTC.

This clonotype was counted many times. The chain has TRBV7-6 and TRBJ2-7; 8 nucleotides align to TRBD1. V lost 5 bases and J lost 2; bases outside the gene matches: 11. Looked up from germline, CDR1 is SGHVS and CDR2 is FNYEAQ. The CDR3 has 16 residues. The CDR3 nucleotides read TGTGCCAGCAGCCCCCGCTACAGGGGGAAAGCCTACGAGCAGTACTTC. Translated, it gives CASSPRYRGKAYEQYF.

This clonotype was detected only a few times. This rearrangement joins TRBV27 to TRBJ2-3, with TRBD2 matching 12 bases. After removal of 5 bases from V and 4 bases from J, the junction contained 10 bases not matched to a gene. The CDR3 extends over 17 amino acids. Looked up from germline, CDR1 is MNHEY and CDR2 is SMNVEV (reference sequence). CDR3 nucleotide sequence: TGTGCCAGCAGTCCCTCACCCGGGACTAGCGGGTCAGATACGCAGTATTTT. Amino acid sequence: CASSPSPGTSGSDTQYF.

The chain is built from TRBV4-1 and TRBJ2-2, with 9 bases matching TRBD2. Trimming cost V 2 bases and J 2 bases; bases outside gene matches: 6. Germline CDR1 and CDR2: MGHRA and YSYEKL. This CDR3 has 17 amino acids. The CDR3 region is CASSQILAGINTGELFF. CDR3 DNA: TGCGCCAGCAGCCAAATTCTAGCGGGGATTAACACCGGGGAGCTGTTTTTT.

The chain has TRBV27 and TRBJ2-3; 12 nucleotides agree with TRBD2. V was clipped by 2 bases and J by 0 bases; unmatched bases: 0. Germline CDR1 MNHEY, CDR2 SMNVEV (reference sequence). This CDR3 is 16 amino acids long. The CDR3 nucleotides read TGTGCCAGCAGTTTAACTAGCGGGGGGAGCACAGATACGCAGTATTTT. It codes for CASSLTSGGSTDTQYF.

Points on this clonotype: A junction boundary mismatches the germline segment, possibly from a read error. This rearrangement joins TRBV28 to TRBJ2-1, with 14 positions matching TRBD2. Germline values: CDR1 MDHEN, CDR2 SYDVKM. This CDR3 region has 15 residues. The CDR3 DNA follows: TGTGCCAGCAGTGGGACTAGCGGGAGTTACAATGGGCAGTTCTTC. As protein: CASSGTSGSYNGQFF. Full variable domain (remainder filled in from reference TRBV28 and TRBJ2-1): DVKVTQSSRYLVKRTGEKVFLECVQDMDHENMFWYRQDPGLGLRLIYFSYDVKMKEKGDIPEGYSVSREKKERFSLILESASTNQTSMYLCASSGTSGSYNGQFFGPGTRLTVL.

This chain joins TRBV6-2 or TRBV6-3 and TRBJ2-1, with unresolved D. The germline V gene encodes CDR1 MNHEY and CDR2 SVGEGT. V lost 4 bases, J lost 5 bases, and 15 bases lay in between. This CDR3 is built from 15 residues. CDR3 amino acids: CASSLRRGANNEQFF. The DNA for the CDR3 is TGTGCCAGCAGTTTAAGGCGAGGTGCGAACAATGAGCAGTTCTTC.

At least ten counts were recorded for this clonotype. The chain uses TRBV12-3 or TRBV12-4 and TRBJ2-5; maybe TRBD2 (6 bases). The CDR3 is made up of 14 amino acids. V was pared by 5 bases and J by 5 bases, with 15 bases between. The CDR3 loop reads CASSPRLVSETQYF. The DNA of the CDR3 is TGTGCCAGCAGTCCTAGACTAGTAAGCGAGACCCAGTACTTC.

The chain uses TRBV6-1 and TRBJ2-7, with TRBD2 matching 12 bases. Unmatched junction bases numbered 5, after V lost 5 bases and J lost 6 bases. Germline V gene sequence: CDR1 MNHNS, CDR2 SASEGT. The CDR3 sequence is 14 residues long. The CDR3 DNA reads TGTGCCAGCAGTCGGACTAGCGGGATAGGCGAGCAGTACTTC. Protein product: CASSRTSGIGEQYF.

The J gene is TRBJ2-5, the V gene TRBV12-3 or TRBV12-4; D perhaps matches TRBD2 (6 bases). The CDR3 totals 14 residues. V was trimmed by 3 bases and J by 2 bases, leaving 10 bases between them. The CDR3 sequence: CASSFGAGQETQYF. CDR3 DNA sequence: TGTGCCAGCAGTTTCGGTGCGGGGCAAGAGACCCAGTACTTC.

At least ten counts were recorded for this clonotype. V gene TRBV7-2 combines with J gene TRBJ2-7, with TRBD2 matching 9 bases. Germline assignment: CDR1 SGHTA and CDR2 FQGNSA. CDR3 length: 15 residues. J gave up 2 bases and V 0 bases, and 2 bases lay outside the gene matches. The CDR3 reads CASSLAAGGTYEQYF. In DNA form, the CDR3 reads TGTGCCAGCAGCTTAGCTGCGGGGGGGACCTACGAGCAGTACTTC.

The chain links TRBV7-9 to TRBJ2-2, with D unresolved. Between the trimmed V and J ends, which lost 7 bases and 4 bases, there was a span of 13 bases. CDR3 size: 14 residues. Germline values: CDR1 SEHNR, CDR2 FQNEAQ (reference sequence). The CDR3 protein is CASTITLATGELFF. The CDR3 region has the DNA TGTGCCAGCACTATAACTCTTGCCACCGGGGAGCTGTTTTTT.

A word on this clonotype: A much larger clone lies a single base off, so this may be a read error. The conserved phenylalanine or tryptophan is not found at the CDR3 terminus, so this likely reflects a read error. V usage is TRBV6-1 and J usage is TRBJ1-6; D unresolved. CDR1 is MNHNS, CDR2 SASEGT, per germline. The CDR3 is made up of 14 amino acids. The V end was cut by 3 bases, the J end by 5 bases, with 8 bases between. The CDR3 sequence: CASSEGMDNSPLHS. CDR3 nucleotides: TGTGCCAGCAGTGAGGGGATGGATAATTCACCCCTCCACTCT.

In its sample, this clonotype was seen many times. The gene calls are TRBV6-2 or TRBV6-3 and TRBJ1-2, with D possibly being TRBD1 (6 bases). CDR1 and CDR2 (germline): MNHEY, SVGEGT. The V and J ends lost 4 bases and 6 bases respectively, with 9 bases between them. The CDR3 totals 12 residues. CDR3 nucleotides: TGTGCCAGCAGTTCCCAGGGGCATGGCTACACCTTC. This translates into CASSSQGHGYTF.

V usage is TRBV6-1 and J usage is TRBJ2-1, with 9 bases fitting TRBD1. This CDR3 spans 16 amino acids. Per the germline V gene, CDR1 is MNHNS and CDR2 is SASEGT. V dropped 6 bases and J dropped 6; count of bases not matched to a gene: 12. The CDR3: CASSRMGQGRANEQFF. CDR3 bases: TGTGCCAGCAGCCGCATGGGACAGGGCAGGGCCAATGAGCAGTTCTTC.

This clonotype occurred many times. This sequence joins TRBV4-1 and TRBJ2-3; D unclear. Germline lookup yields CDR1 MGHRA and CDR2 YSYEKL. CDR3 length: 15 residues. V gave up 2 bases and J gave up 4 bases, with 13 bases separating them. The CDR3 sequence: CASSQRSRPADTQYF. In DNA form, the CDR3 reads TGCGCCAGCAGCCAACGCTCACGTCCGGCAGATACGCAGTATTTT.

This clonotype was picked up many times. CDR3 bases: TGTGCCAGCAGTTTAAGGACAGGGGGAGAGGCGACCCAGTACTTC. Protein: CASSLRTGGEATQYF. The chain carries TRBV28 and TRBJ2-5, with 10 bases lining up with TRBD1. The trim removed 2 bases at V and 7 bases at J, leaving 7 bases unmatched. Germline CDR1 is MDHEN and CDR2 is SYDVKM. The CDR3 extends over 15 amino acids.

This clonotype was observed at least ten times. This chain uses TRBV28 with TRBJ1-1; no reliable D call. This CDR3 region has 15 residues. Germline-derived CDR1 and CDR2 are MDHEN and SYDVKM. V lost 5 bases and J 3 bases, leaving 16 bases between the germline ends. Here the CDR3 reads CASSRNRPRDTEAFF. CDR3 DNA: TGTGCCAGCAGTCGCAATCGACCCCGAGACACTGAAGCTTTCTTT.

This clonotype was counted many times. CDR3 residues: CASSLSRGQDTQYF. The DNA of the CDR3 is TGCGCCAGCAGCTTGTCCAGGGGGCAAGATACGCAGTATTTT. The chain has TRBV5-1 and TRBJ2-3, with TRBD1 matching over 8 bases. The V segment lost 1 base and the J segment 5 bases; nucleotides outside the gene matches: 3. Germline loops: CDR1 SGHRS, CDR2 YFSETQ. CDR3 size: 14 residues.

In this sample, this clonotype turned up many times. The CDR3 reads CASSQTGGTNEKLFF. Written as DNA, the CDR3 is TGTGCCAGCAGTCAGACGGGAGGGACTAATGAAAAACTGTTTTTT. The J gene is TRBJ1-4, the V gene TRBV6-1; D remains unclear. The CDR3 has 15 amino acids. Germline lookup yields CDR1 MNHNS and CDR2 SASEGT. Trimming shortened V by 5 bases and J by 2 bases, and 12 bases separated the two germline ends.

There are many counts of this clonotype. The rearrangement uses TRBV7-9 and TRBJ2-3, with D maybe TRBD2 (5 bases). V was trimmed by 5 bases and J by 4 bases, leaving 16 bases between them. The germline CDR1 and CDR2 sequences are SEHNR and FQNEAQ (reference sequence). The CDR3 loop spans 15 amino acids. The CDR3 bases are TGTGCCAGCAGCCCGGACTTGGAATCATCAGATACGCAGTATTTT. Its translation: CASSPDLESSDTQYF.

This clonotype showed up many times. The J gene is TRBJ2-1, the V gene TRBV7-2, with TRBD2 matching 8 bases. In germline, CDR1 is SGHTA, CDR2 FQGNSA. Trimming cost V 3 bases and J 4 bases; bases outside gene matches: 5. CDR3 length: 15 amino acids. DNA of the CDR3: TGTGCCAGCAGCTTCCTAGCGGGCAGTTACAATGAGCAGTTCTTC. Protein sequence: CASSFLAGSYNEQFF.

The chain carries TRBV7-2 and TRBJ2-5, with TRBD2 identical over 16 bases. The V gene's germline CDR1 is SGHTA and CDR2 FQGNSA. The CDR3 has 18 residues. V lost 5 bases, J lost 4 bases, and 10 bases stayed unmatched. The CDR3 here is CASSPGTSGRGVAETQYF. Here the CDR3 DNA reads TGTGCCAGCAGCCCGGGGACTAGCGGGAGGGGGGTGGCAGAGACCCAGTACTTC.

The rearrangement uses TRBV30 and TRBJ2-7; tentatively, D is TRBD1 (5 bases). The CDR3 is made up of 14 amino acids. V was cut by 3 bases and J by 2 bases, with 14 bases left in between. Germline CDR1 GTSNPN, CDR2 SVGIG (reference sequence). The CDR3 region has the DNA TGTGCCTGGAGCACCGGACATGTAACCTACGAGCAGTACTTC. Translation: CAWSTGHVTYEQYF.